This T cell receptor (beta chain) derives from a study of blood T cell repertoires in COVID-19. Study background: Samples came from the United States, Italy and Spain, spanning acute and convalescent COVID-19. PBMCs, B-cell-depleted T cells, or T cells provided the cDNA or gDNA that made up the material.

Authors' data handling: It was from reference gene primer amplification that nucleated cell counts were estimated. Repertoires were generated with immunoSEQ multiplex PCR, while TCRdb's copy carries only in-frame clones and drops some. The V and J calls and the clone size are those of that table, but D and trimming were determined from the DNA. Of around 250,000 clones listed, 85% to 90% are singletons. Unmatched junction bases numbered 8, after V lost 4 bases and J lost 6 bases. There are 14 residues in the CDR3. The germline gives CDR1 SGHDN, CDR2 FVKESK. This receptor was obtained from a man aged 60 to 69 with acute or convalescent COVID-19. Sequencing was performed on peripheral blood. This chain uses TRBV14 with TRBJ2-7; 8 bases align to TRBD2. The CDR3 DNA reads TGTGCCAGCAGCCCACTAGCGGCCTCGAGCGAGCAGTACTTC. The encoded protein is CASSPLAASSEQYF.